This entry concerns a single T cell receptor beta chain. This CDR3 contains 14 residues. V was trimmed by 1 base and J by 7 bases, leaving 10 bases between them. From germline, CDR1 is SGHNT and CDR2 YENEEA. This entry belongs to a study of OX40 agonist ivuxolimab in advanced cancers. Study context: An agonistic human IgG2 monoclonal antibody against OX40 (CD134) was given.

Assay used: immunoSEQ multiplex PCR; TCRdb lists only in-frame clones, some missing. This table holds over 70,000 clones, just under 90% found once. The specimen was CD4+ or CD8+ T cells sorted from blood, collected in a trial of the OX40 agonist ivuxolimab. This sequence was found in an adult with an advanced solid tumor such as melanoma, head and neck, liver or kidney cancer. The chain carries TRBV11-3 and TRBJ2-2; a possible D gene is TRBD1 (5 bases). CDR3 loop: CASSLGQGSGELFF. DNA of the CDR3: TGTGCCAGCAGCTTAGGTCAGGGTAGCGGGGAGCTGTTTTTT.